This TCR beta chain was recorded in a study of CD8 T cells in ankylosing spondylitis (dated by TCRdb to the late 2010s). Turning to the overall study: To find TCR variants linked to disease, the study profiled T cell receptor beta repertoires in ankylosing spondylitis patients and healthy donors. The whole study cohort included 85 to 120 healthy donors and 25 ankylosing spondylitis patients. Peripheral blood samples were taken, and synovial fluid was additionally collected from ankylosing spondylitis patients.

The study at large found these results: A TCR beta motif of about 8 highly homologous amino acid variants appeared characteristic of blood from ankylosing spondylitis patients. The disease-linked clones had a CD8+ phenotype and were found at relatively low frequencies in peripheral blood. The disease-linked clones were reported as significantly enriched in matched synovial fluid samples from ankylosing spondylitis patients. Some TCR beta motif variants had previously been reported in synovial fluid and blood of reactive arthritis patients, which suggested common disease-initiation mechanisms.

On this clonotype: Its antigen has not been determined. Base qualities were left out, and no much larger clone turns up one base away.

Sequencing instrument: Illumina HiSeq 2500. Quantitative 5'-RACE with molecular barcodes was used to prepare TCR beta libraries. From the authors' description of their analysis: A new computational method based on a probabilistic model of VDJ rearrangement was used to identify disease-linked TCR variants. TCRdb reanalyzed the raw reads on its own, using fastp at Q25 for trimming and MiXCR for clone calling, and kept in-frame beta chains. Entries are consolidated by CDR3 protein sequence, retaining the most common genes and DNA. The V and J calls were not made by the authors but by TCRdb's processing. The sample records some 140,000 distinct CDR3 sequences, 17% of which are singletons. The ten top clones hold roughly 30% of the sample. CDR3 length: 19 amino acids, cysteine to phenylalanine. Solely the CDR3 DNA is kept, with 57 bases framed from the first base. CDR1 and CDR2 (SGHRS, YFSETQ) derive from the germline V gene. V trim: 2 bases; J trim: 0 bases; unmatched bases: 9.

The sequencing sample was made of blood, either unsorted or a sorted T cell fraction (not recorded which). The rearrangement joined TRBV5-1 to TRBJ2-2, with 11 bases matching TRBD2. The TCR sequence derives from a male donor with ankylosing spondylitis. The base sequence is TGCGCCAGCAGCTTCCTTGGTGGGACTAGCGGTACGAACACCGGGGAGCTGTTTTTT. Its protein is CASSFLGGTSGTNTGELFF.